Sequencing of this T cell receptor beta chain was carried out in a study of blood T cells in healthy people across ages. The second PCR ran roughly 7 to 11 cycles with a sample-barcoded 5' primer and J-beta primers. From the 5' RACE reads, TCRdb called clonotypes with MiXCR, one entry per CDR3 protein. Counted here are over a million distinct CDR3 sequences, about 23% occurring once; the ten biggest clones make up approximately 0.75%. With 4 bases clipped from V and 5 bases from J, the junction kept 7 bases outside the gene matches. The CDR3 sequence is 14 residues long. CDR1 SGHAT and CDR2 FQNNGV come from the germline V gene. The authors isolated at least 6 million PBMCs per sample. These data are also associated with another study on T cells of mothers and their children. In that study: In this cohort, donors were three healthy Caucasian mothers plus their six children. Overlap ran slightly, non-significantly higher for related than unrelated mother-child pairs.

The receptor comes from a girl aged 2 to 9 in good health. The sample comprised blood. The genes are TRBV11-2 and TRBJ2-5, with 7 bases identical to TRBD1. CDR3 sequence: CASSSWTGPETQYF. Here the CDR3 DNA reads TGTGCCAGCAGCTCCTGGACAGGTCCGGAGACCCAGTACTTC.